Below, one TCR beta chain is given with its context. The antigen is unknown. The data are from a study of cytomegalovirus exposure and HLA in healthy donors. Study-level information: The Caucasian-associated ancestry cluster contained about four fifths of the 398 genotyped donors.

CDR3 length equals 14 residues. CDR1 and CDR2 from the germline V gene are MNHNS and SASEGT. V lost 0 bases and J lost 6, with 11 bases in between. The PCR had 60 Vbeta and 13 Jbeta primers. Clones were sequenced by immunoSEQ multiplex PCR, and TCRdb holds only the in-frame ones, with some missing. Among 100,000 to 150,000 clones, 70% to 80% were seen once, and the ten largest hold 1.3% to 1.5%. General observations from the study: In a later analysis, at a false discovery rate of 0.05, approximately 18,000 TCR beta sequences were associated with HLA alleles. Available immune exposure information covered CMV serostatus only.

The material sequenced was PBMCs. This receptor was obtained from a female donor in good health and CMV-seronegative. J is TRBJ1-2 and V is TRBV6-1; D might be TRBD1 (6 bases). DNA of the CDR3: TGTGCCAGCAGTGAAGCATACAGGGATGATGGCTACACCTTC. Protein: CASSEAYRDDGYTF.